These 12 T cell receptor beta chains originate from one sample sequenced in a study of T cells in Graves' hyperthyroidism and ophthalmopathy. RNA transcripts provided the source from which TCR beta CDR3 regions were amplified. TCR CDR3 regions were first amplified by RT-PCR with HTBI primers. MiXCR was run by TCRdb on the multiplex PCR reads, yielding one entry per CDR3 protein. Among some 580,000 distinct CDR3 sequences listed, 15% to 20% were seen once. The sequenced material came from blood. All receptors come from a woman between 40 and 55 years old with Graves' ophthalmopathy.

This clonotype was picked up a small number of times. The chain is built from TRBV9 and TRBJ2-3; D is possibly TRBD1 (5 bases). The CDR3 contains 15 residues. Germline loops: CDR1 SGDLS, CDR2 YYNGEE. The V gene lost 4 bases and the J gene lost 1 base, with 13 bases spanning the gap. CDR3 region: CASSPRARGTDTQYF. For the CDR3, the DNA is TGTGCCAGCAGCCCAAGGGCCAGGGGCACAGATACGCAGTATTTT. Drawing the rest from reference TRBV9 and TRBJ2-3, the complete variable domain is DSGVTQTPKHLITATGQRVTLRCSPRSGDLSVYWYQQSLDQGLQFLIQYYNGEERAKGNILERFSAQQFPDLHSELNLSSLELGDSALYFCASSPRARGTDTQYFGPGTRLTVL.

This clonotype was observed a few times. V usage is TRBV4-1 and J usage is TRBJ2-1; D perhaps matches TRBD2 (7 bases). The ends were cut back, 0 bases at V and 8 bases at J, with 17 bases in the middle. The CDR3 is 16 amino acids. CDR1 and CDR2 from the germline V gene are MGHRA and YSYEKL. The CDR3 loop is CASSQEGGGLTHEQFF. DNA of the CDR3: TGCGCCAGCAGCCAAGAAGGCGGGGGCCTCACTCATGAGCAGTTCTTC.

V is TRBV2 and J is TRBJ1-6; no firm D call. The CDR3 is made up of 12 amino acids. Trimming stripped 6 bases from V and 12 bases from J, with 12 bases between. Germline V gene lookup returns CDR1 SNHLY and CDR2 FYNNEI. CDR3 sequence (DNA): TGTGCCAGCAGGAGGCCGGGGAAACCCCTCCACTTT. It specifies CASRRPGKPLHF.

This clonotype was detected a few times. CDR3: CASSGGLAVTYNEQFF. In DNA, the CDR3 is TGTGCCAGCAGTGGCGGGCTAGCGGTTACCTACAATGAGCAGTTCTTC. The genes are TRBV6-1 and TRBJ2-1; 7 bases line up with TRBD2. The CDR3 runs to 16 residues. The J segment lost 2 bases and the V segment lost 4 bases, leaving 8 bases of the junction unmatched. Germline CDR1 reads MNHNS; CDR2 reads SASEGT.

Ten or more counts support this clonotype. This chain joins TRBV7-8 and TRBJ1-1, with a weak D call TRBD1 (5 bases). With 3 bases removed from V and 3 bases from J, the gap between germline ends came to 14 bases. Germline V gene data show CDR1 as SGHVS and CDR2 as FQNEAQ. This CDR3 contains 15 residues. The CDR3 DNA reads TGTGCCAGCAGCTTCCTTAGGGGCGCGGACACTGAAGCTTTCTTT. This gives the protein CASSFLRGADTEAFF.

In this sample, this clonotype turned up many times. The chain links TRBV30 to TRBJ1-1; D unresolved. Between the trimmed V and J ends, which lost 3 bases and 2 bases, there was a span of 16 bases. The CDR3 is 15 residues long. The germline CDR1 and CDR2 sequences are GTSNPN and SVGIG (reference sequence). The CDR3 DNA reads TGTGCCTGGAGCCCGGGGAGGATCCCAAACACTGAAGCTTTCTTT. As protein: CAWSPGRIPNTEAFF.

This clonotype occurred many times. The chain carries TRBV6-1 and TRBJ1-2; 9 bases agree with TRBD1. V shed 7 bases, J shed 7 bases, and the junction held 10 bases outside the gene matches. The germline V gene encodes CDR1 MNHNS and CDR2 SASEGT. CDR3 length: 14 residues. The CDR3 region has the DNA TGTGCCAGCAAACCGGGACAGGGAAGGAGTGGCTACACCTTC. The encoded protein is CASKPGQGRSGYTF.

This clonotype was seen repeatedly, ten times or more. This chain links TRBV30 with TRBJ1-1; TRBD1 matches at 7 bases. CDR1 and CDR2 from the germline V gene are GTSNPN and SVGIG (reference sequence). The CDR3 runs to 14 residues. V was clipped by 3 bases and J by 3 bases; unmatched bases: 7. CDR3 bases: TGTGCCTGGAGGAGCGGGACAGATTACACTGAAGCTTTCTTT. Translation: CAWRSGTDYTEAFF.

This clonotype showed up many times. V gene TRBV19 combines with J gene TRBJ2-7, with 11 bases identical to TRBD2. V gave up 3 bases and J gave up 3 bases; unmatched junction bases: 4. The CDR3 totals 15 residues. Germline V lookup: CDR1 LNHDA, CDR2 SQIVND (reference sequence). The CDR3 sequence is CASSISGTSGYEQYF. CDR3 DNA: TGTGCCAGTAGTATCTCCGGGACTAGCGGCTACGAGCAGTACTTC.

This clonotype was seen many times. CDR3 in amino acids: CASSLRSGTGSFTEAFF. The CDR3 DNA reads TGTGCCAGCAGTTTGCGCTCCGGGACAGGGTCTTTCACTGAAGCTTTCTTT. The chain is built from TRBV27 and TRBJ1-1, with 9 bases identical to TRBD1. Germline V lookup: CDR1 MNHEY, CDR2 SMNVEV (reference sequence). The CDR3 loop spans 17 amino acids. The ends lost 3 bases at V and 4 bases at J; junction bases unmatched: 12.

The rearrangement joins TRBV6-1 to TRBJ2-3; 10 nucleotides align to TRBD2. CDR3 length: 19 amino acids. With 5 bases clipped from V and 4 bases from J, the junction kept 18 bases outside the gene matches. Per the germline V gene, CDR1 is MNHNS and CDR2 is SASEGT. The CDR3 loop reads CASSSLKNSLAGKADTQYF. In DNA form, the CDR3 reads TGTGCCAGCAGTTCCCTCAAGAACTCACTAGCGGGGAAAGCAGATACGCAGTATTTT.

This clonotype was counted many times. The rearrangement uses TRBV2 and TRBJ1-1, with 10 bases identical to TRBD1. The CDR3 contains 14 residues. Germline V gives CDR1 SNHLY, CDR2 FYNNEI. The V segment lost 4 bases and the J segment 2 bases; nucleotides outside the gene matches: 1. CDR3 loop: CASSGDRGNTEAFF. The CDR3 nucleotides are TGTGCCAGCAGTGGGGACAGGGGCAACACTGAAGCTTTCTTT.